The present T cell receptor beta chain was sequenced within a study of blood T cell repertoires in COVID-19 (dated by TCRdb to 2020 to 2022). About the full investigation: Samples covering the acute and convalescent phases of COVID-19 were provided by collaborators in the United States, Italy and Spain. The prospective study material was composed of cDNA or gDNA derived from T cells, B-cell-depleted T cells, or PBMCs. Where HLA class I and class II types were available, the types were taken from metadata supplied by the sample provider, not from assay-based typing. The dataset comprised deeply sampled blood TCRbeta repertoires from subjects exposed to, actively infected with, or recovered from COVID-19. A de-identified subject ID, COVID-19 status, age in years and sex were almost always included in the sample metadata. A freely available public database, intended as a resource for researchers studying the immune response to SARS-CoV-2, is where the repertoires were released. Samples were obtained from the ongoing ImmuneRACE study (first 160 participants) and from some 1,300 subjects provided by 6 global collaborators. What the work shows at the level of the full study, not this receptor alone: How much clinical and demographic metadata was included differed by source and by participant, and the metadata was provided uncurated.

The collaborating institutions used their own protocols to collect whole blood in K2EDTA tubes. Collaborator samples were shipped for TCRbeta analysis as frozen whole blood, isolated PBMCs, or DNA extracted from either sample type. As concerns this clone: No cognate antigen has been identified for it. Per-base qualities were not stored, and no clone one base away is much larger.

The immunoSEQ Assay, a bias-controlled multiplex PCR, was used to amplify TCRbeta CDR3 regions from genomic DNA. Under the source paper's analysis protocol: Nucleated cell counts per sample were estimated from amplification of reference gene primers within the assay. To quantify the absolute abundance of each unique TCRbeta CDR3 rearrangement, sequence reads were collapsed and filtered. For each sample, productive Simpson clonality was calculated as the square root of Simpson's diversity index over productive rearrangements. TCRdb provides this immuneACCESS table in a form limited to in-frame rearrangements. Some clones are lacking; in checked studies, under half of them reflect an unresolved V gene, and why the rest are absent is not known. V, J and clone size reflect that table, while D and trimming were determined from the DNA. A total of 150,000 to 200,000 clones appear in this sample, approximately 86% of them only once. The ten largest make up around 8.6% of the sample.

The germline V gene yields LGHNA for CDR1 and YSLEER for CDR2. V lost 3 bases and J lost 3 bases, and the count of bases not matched to a germline gene is 3. From the cysteine up to the phenylalanine, the CDR3 has a length of 14 residues. Only CDR3 DNA remains: 42 bases, in frame from the first base. The TCR sequence derives from a man between 45 and 60 years old with active or convalescent COVID-19. Sequencing input: peripheral blood. The chain was built from TRBV4-3 and TRBJ1-2; 8 bases in the junction line up with TRBD1. In nucleotide form, the sequence is TGCGCCAGCAGCCACCCGGACAGGGACTATGGCTACACCTTC. It translates to CASSHPDRDYGYTF.